This T cell receptor beta chain appears in the sequencing data of a study of identical twins. Points on this clonotype: Antigen specificity is unknown.

V was shortened by 0 bases and J by 2 bases, with 11 bases between the two germline ends. CDR3 length: 16 amino acids. Germline V lookup: CDR1 SGHRS, CDR2 YFSETQ. Using its own MiXCR run on the 5' RACE reads, TCRdb lists one record per CDR3 protein. The sample shows about 530,000 distinct CDR3 sequences, about a fifth of them seen only once. Study outcomes and limitations: Out-of-frame TCR alpha sharing in monozygotic twins exceeded recombination model predictions. Twins shared beta out-of-frame sequences in excess, but this excess was weaker.

This same sample was also taken into another study, of yellow fever vaccine responses in identical twins. As that report states: Twins' vaccine T cell responses were reported to seem partly convergent and partly personalized.

This chain links TRBV5-1 with TRBJ2-2; D may be TRBD2 (5 bases). The TCR comes from a woman in her late teens or twenties in good health. Sequenced material: CD4+ T cells sorted from blood. The chain's CDR3 is CASSLVGGINTGELFF. The DNA of the CDR3 is TGCGCCAGCAGCTTGGTAGGAGGTATTAACACCGGGGAGCTGTTTTTT.